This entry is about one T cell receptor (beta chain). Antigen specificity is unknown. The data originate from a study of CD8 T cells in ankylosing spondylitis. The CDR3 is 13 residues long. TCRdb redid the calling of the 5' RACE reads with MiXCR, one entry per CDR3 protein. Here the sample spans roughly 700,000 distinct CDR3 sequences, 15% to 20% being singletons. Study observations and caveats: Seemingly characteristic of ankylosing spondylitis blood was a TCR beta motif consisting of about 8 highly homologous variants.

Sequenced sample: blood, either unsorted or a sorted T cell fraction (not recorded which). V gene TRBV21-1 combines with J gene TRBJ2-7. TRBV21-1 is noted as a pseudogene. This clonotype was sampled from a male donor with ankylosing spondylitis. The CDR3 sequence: CASSKATCYEQYF. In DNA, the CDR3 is TGTGCCAGCAGCAAAGCGACTTGCTACGAGCAGTACTTC.